The 29 T cell receptor beta chains below all came from one sample that was sequenced in a study of identical twins. TCRdb analysed the 5' RACE reads with MiXCR anew, one entry per CDR3 protein. The sample has roughly 490,000 distinct CDR3 sequences; approximately 14% are singletons. These same records also appear under a second study, on yellow fever vaccine responses in identical twins.

The sample was CD4+ T cells sorted from blood. These TCRs come from a woman between 18 and 29 years old in good health.

This clonotype was seen only a few times. The V call is TRBV5-1, the J call TRBJ2-2; 10 bases agree with TRBD1. Germline-derived CDR1 and CDR2 are SGHRS and YFSETQ. V lost 4 bases, J lost 8 bases, and 11 bases stayed unmatched. This CDR3 comprises 16 residues. The DNA of the CDR3 is TGCGCCAGCAGCACCAACCGGGACAGGGGATTAGGGGAGCTGTTTTTT. Translated: CASSTNRDRGLGELFF.

In its sample, this clonotype was seen a few times. The chain is built from TRBV28 and TRBJ2-4; 8 bases are a match to TRBD1. The CDR3 spans 18 residues. Germline V gene lookup returns CDR1 MDHEN and CDR2 SYDVKM. The ends lost 6 bases at V and 3 bases at J; junction bases unmatched: 16. CDR3 protein: CASSARGQGVWVKNIQYF. In DNA form, the CDR3 reads TGTGCCAGCAGCGCCCGCGGACAGGGAGTCTGGGTCAAAAACATTCAGTACTTC.

The table lists this clonotype with a few counts. The genes are TRBV6-1 and TRBJ2-2, with TRBD2 as a possible D gene (6 bases). The ends were cut back, 2 bases at V and 10 bases at J, with 14 bases in the middle. From germline, CDR1 is MNHNS and CDR2 SASEGT. The CDR3 covers 14 residues. The CDR3 bases are TGTGCCAGCAGTGAATCAGGGACTCCCCCGGAGCTGTTTTTT. It specifies CASSESGTPPELFF.

This chain links TRBV18 with TRBJ2-1, with D unresolved. This CDR3 spans 14 amino acids. V lost 3 bases, J lost 3 bases, and 9 bases lay in between. Germline V gene data show CDR1 as KGHSH and CDR2 as LQKENI. The CDR3 is CASSPLGFYNEQFF. In DNA form, the CDR3 reads TGTGCCAGCTCACCCCTAGGCTTCTACAATGAGCAGTTCTTC. Looking up the rest from reference TRBV18 and TRBJ2-1 gives the full variable domain: NAGVMQNPRHLVRRRGQEARLRCSPMKGHSHVYWYRQLPEEGLKFMVYLQKENIIDESGMPKERFSAEFPKEGPSILRIQQVVRGDSAAYFCASSPLGFYNEQFFGPGTRLTVL.

In this sample, this clonotype turned up a few times. This rearrangement joins TRBV28 to TRBJ2-7; weak D call: TRBD1 (5 bases). This CDR3 has 12 residues. Germline lookup yields CDR1 MDHEN and CDR2 SYDVKM. V was shortened by 6 bases and J by 5 bases, with 11 bases between the two germline ends. In nucleotides, the CDR3 is TGTGCCAGCAGCTCCGACAGAGACGAGCAGTACTTC. This codes for CASSSDRDEQYF.

The sample holds many counts of this clonotype. The V gene is TRBV25-1, the J gene TRBJ1-5; tentatively, D is TRBD1 (5 bases). This CDR3 spans 14 amino acids. Germline CDR1 and CDR2: MGHDK and SYGVNS. Trimming removed 1 base from V and 7 bases from J, with 11 bases in between. CDR3 residues: CASSEFVRDQPQHF. CDR3 DNA sequence: TGTGCCAGCAGTGAATTTGTGAGGGACCAGCCCCAGCATTTT. The whole variable domain, filled in from reference TRBV25-1 and TRBJ1-5, reads EADIYQTPRYLVIGTGKKITLECSQTMGHDKMYWYQQDPGMELHLIHYSYGVNSTEKGDLSSESTVSRIRTEHFPLTLESARPSHTSQYLCASSEFVRDQPQHFGDGTRLSIL.

This clonotype has just a few counts. The V gene is TRBV6-2 or TRBV6-3, the J gene TRBJ2-7; D is tentatively TRBD1 or TRBD2 (6 bases each). The CDR3 loop spans 12 amino acids. Trimming removed 9 bases at V and 7 bases at J, with 16 bases between. Germline loops: CDR1 MNHEY, CDR2 SVGEGT. The CDR3 sequence: CASEAGAGEQYF. DNA for the CDR3: TGTGCCAGTGAAGCAGGGGCGGGGGAGCAGTACTTC.

The sample holds a few counts of this clonotype. This chain connects TRBV20-1 to TRBJ1-5; D gene unclear. The germline V and J ends were trimmed by 5 bases and 5 bases, with 25 bases remaining between them. This CDR3 comprises 17 residues. Germline CDR1 and CDR2: DFQATT and SNEGSKA (reference sequence). The CDR3 sequence is CSAYNRETSLVHQPQHF. In DNA form, the CDR3 reads TGCAGTGCTTACAACCGTGAGACATCCCTGGTGCATCAGCCCCAGCATTTT.

This clonotype has a handful of counts. V is TRBV5-1 and J is TRBJ2-7, with D perhaps TRBD2 (7 bases). This CDR3 is 13 amino acids long. V was clipped by 2 bases and J by 4 bases, with 10 bases between them. Germline V gene sequence: CDR1 SGHRS, CDR2 YFSETQ. Here the CDR3 reads CASSFAGAYEQYF. The CDR3 nucleotides read TGCGCCAGCAGCTTCGCGGGGGCTTACGAGCAGTACTTC.

This clonotype was observed many times. The chain is built from TRBV29-1 and TRBJ2-7; 7 bases align to TRBD1. The CDR3 loop spans 13 amino acids. Germline V CDR1 and CDR2: SQVTM, ANQGSEA. Unmatched junction bases numbered 12, after V lost 6 bases and J lost 7 bases. The CDR3 region is CSVYAHRGGEQYF. CDR3 DNA sequence: TGCAGCGTCTATGCCCACAGGGGTGGAGAGCAGTACTTC.

This clonotype showed up just a few times. The chain recombines TRBV20-1 with TRBJ2-1; D is perhaps TRBD1 or TRBD2 (5 bases each). V was shortened by 6 bases and J by 5 bases, with 26 bases between the two germline ends. Germline values: CDR1 DFQATT, CDR2 SNEGSKA (reference sequence). This CDR3 is 17 amino acids long. CDR3 loop: CSAKPNIPEGIDNEQFF. The CDR3 nucleotides read TGCAGTGCGAAGCCCAACATTCCTGAGGGGATCGACAATGAGCAGTTCTTC.

The chain combines TRBV5-6 with TRBJ2-7; 8 positions match TRBD1. This CDR3 has 16 residues. Looked up from germline, CDR1 is SGHDT and CDR2 is YYEEEE. V lost 0 bases to trimming and J lost 12 bases; unmatched junction nucleotides: 17. CDR3 in amino acids: CASSLASLQGAFRGYF. As DNA, the CDR3 is TGTGCCAGCAGCTTGGCGTCTCTCCAGGGGGCCTTCCGGGGGTACTTC.

The rearrangement uses TRBV5-6 and TRBJ2-6; D call uncertain. Germline V gene data show CDR1 as SGHDT and CDR2 as YYEEEE. Trimming left V 1 base short and J 0 bases short, with 11 bases between. This CDR3 has 17 amino acids. The CDR3: CASSLSGPYSGANVLTF. CDR3 nucleotide sequence: TGTGCCAGCAGCTTGAGTGGACCCTACTCTGGGGCCAACGTCCTGACTTTC.

V is TRBV14 and J is TRBJ2-3, with D hard to call. CDR1 SGHDN and CDR2 FVKESK come from the germline V gene. This CDR3 is built from 14 residues. The V end lost 5 bases, the J end lost 1 base, and 10 bases lay between the germline ends. CDR3 in DNA: TGTGCCAGCAGCTCAAGAACTGGCACAGATACGCAGTATTTT. This codes for CASSSRTGTDTQYF.

V and J are TRBV29-1 and TRBJ2-3; 13 bases agree with TRBD2. V was clipped by 5 bases and J by 1 base; unmatched bases: 9. The CDR3 consists of 17 residues. In germline, CDR1 is SQVTM, CDR2 ANQGSEA. The chain's CDR3 is CSVRLAGGLLGTDTQYF. CDR3 DNA: TGCAGCGTTAGACTAGCGGGAGGACTTCTCGGCACAGATACGCAGTATTTT.

There are many counts of this clonotype. The J gene is TRBJ1-1, the V gene TRBV12-3 or TRBV12-4; D not certain. There are 15 residues in the CDR3. Between the trimmed V and J ends, which lost 0 bases and 2 bases, there was a span of 10 bases. The CDR3, as DNA: TGTGCCAGCAGTTTAGCAGGGAGGAGCAACACTGAAGCTTTCTTT. Amino acids: CASSLAGRSNTEAFF.

In this sample, this clonotype turned up a few times. The chain combines TRBV24-1 with TRBJ2-3, with TRBD2 identical over 9 bases. The V gene end was trimmed by 2 bases and the J gene end by 2 bases; junction bases not matched to a gene: 4. The CDR3 is 16 amino acids. Germline lookup yields CDR1 KGHDR and CDR2 SFDVKD. In nucleotides, the CDR3 is TGTGCCACCAGTGATTCGACTAGCGGATACACAGATACGCAGTATTTT. Translation: CATSDSTSGYTDTQYF.

The V gene is TRBV7-2, the J gene TRBJ2-1; D possibly corresponds to TRBD1 (5 bases). In germline, CDR1 is SGHTA, CDR2 FQGNSA. V was trimmed by 2 bases and J by 16 bases, leaving 18 bases between them. CDR3 length: 13 amino acids. In nucleotides, the CDR3 is TGTGCCAGCAGCTTACCCCCTGCAGGGTCGGTCTTCTTC. It is translated as CASSLPPAGSVFF.

This clonotype was counted between two and nine times. The rearrangement links TRBV7-9 to TRBJ2-7; no firm D call. Trimming pared 4 bases from V and 6 bases from J, leaving 13 bases between. Germline V gene data show CDR1 as SEHNR and CDR2 as FQNEAQ (reference sequence). The CDR3 is made up of 13 amino acids. The CDR3 loop reads CASSSLVGFEQYF. The CDR3 DNA reads as TGTGCCAGCAGCTCCCTTGTGGGGTTCGAGCAGTACTTC.

This clonotype has ten or more counts. This chain joins TRBV6-5 and TRBJ2-5; D unclear. CDR3 size: 14 residues. Germline V gene lookup returns CDR1 MNHEY and CDR2 SVGAGI. V lost 0 bases and J lost 5, with 10 bases in between. The CDR3 region has the DNA TGTGCCAGCAGTTACTCGAAAACCGGGGAGACCCAGTACTTC. It specifies CASSYSKTGETQYF.

This clonotype has more than one count but fewer than ten. This chain connects TRBV7-6 to TRBJ2-7; D possibly uses TRBD1 or TRBD2 (6 bases each). Germline loops: CDR1 SGHVS, CDR2 FNYEAQ. The V and J ends lost 1 base and 3 bases respectively, with 19 bases between them. CDR3 length: 17 residues. The CDR3 DNA sequence: TGTGCCAGCAGCTTAGGATCGGGGGCTAGCGAGTTCTACGAGCAGTACTTC. This encodes CASSLGSGASEFYEQYF.

This clonotype was detected a few times. The rearrangement links TRBV11-2 to TRBJ2-5, with D possibly matching TRBD2 (6 bases). Germline values: CDR1 SGHAT, CDR2 FQNNGV. The germline V and J ends were trimmed by 1 base and 6 bases, with 18 bases remaining between them. The CDR3 runs 16 residues. This CDR3 reads CASSLVRSWRDQTQYF. The CDR3 bases are TGTGCCAGCAGCTTAGTGAGGTCTTGGAGGGACCAGACCCAGTACTTC.

This clonotype was counted many times. The chain links TRBV5-1 to TRBJ1-2; TRBD1 might be the D (5 bases). The V gene's germline CDR1 is SGHRS and CDR2 YFSETQ. The CDR3 loop spans 14 amino acids. With 4 bases removed from V and 7 bases from J, the gap between germline ends came to 17 bases. DNA for the CDR3: TGCGCCAGCAGCACCTTAGACAGTTCCGCTGGCTACACCTTC. It specifies CASSTLDSSAGYTF.

This chain links TRBV9 with TRBJ2-5; 8 bases agree with TRBD1. The trim removed 0 bases at V and 5 bases at J, leaving 12 bases unmatched. Germline V lookup: CDR1 SGDLS, CDR2 YYNGEE. The CDR3 is 17 residues long. DNA of the CDR3: TGTGCCAGCAGCGTAGACGACTCAGGGGGCATTGTCGAGACCCAGTACTTC. It encodes CASSVDDSGGIVETQYF.

This clonotype has more than one count but fewer than ten. J is TRBJ2-5 and V is TRBV6-1; 9 bases line up with TRBD2. The CDR3 length is 15 residues. Per the germline V gene, CDR1 is MNHNS and CDR2 is SASEGT. The J segment lost 6 bases and the V segment lost 7 bases, leaving 12 bases of the junction unmatched. This chain's CDR3 is CASKEWREGQKTQYF. The DNA of the CDR3 is TGTGCCAGCAAGGAATGGCGGGAGGGACAGAAGACCCAGTACTTC.

The gene calls are TRBV5-1 and TRBJ1-4; possibly TRBD1 for D (6 bases). Trimming took 1 base from V and 8 from J, leaving 15 bases between them. CDR1 is SGHRS, CDR2 YFSETQ, per germline. This CDR3 is built from 15 residues. Written as DNA, the CDR3 is TGCGCCAGCAGCTTGTACCGGACAGCTACAGAAAAACTGTTTTTT. It codes for CASSLYRTATEKLFF.

This clonotype was observed a few times. The chain joins TRBV6-1 to TRBJ2-7; tentative D call: TRBD2 (6 bases). This CDR3 comprises 14 residues. The V end was cut by 6 bases, the J end by 3 bases, with 15 bases between. CDR1 is MNHNS and CDR2 is SASEGT in the germline V gene. The CDR3 sequence: CASRPGGVVYEQYF. The CDR3 DNA is TGTGCCAGCAGGCCCGGGGGAGTAGTCTACGAGCAGTACTTC.

In DNA, the CDR3 is TGTGCCAGTAGTTCCTGGGACAGCGGGAACACTGAAGCTTTCTTT. It codes for CASSSWDSGNTEAFF. The chain has TRBV19 and TRBJ1-1; 7 nucleotides agree with TRBD1. The CDR3 is made up of 15 amino acids. The germline V gene encodes CDR1 LNHDA and CDR2 SQIVND (reference sequence). Germline trimming cut 5 bases from V and 1 base from J; bases unmatched to any gene: 7.

The chain has TRBV5-1 and TRBJ2-1; possible D gene TRBD1, 6 bases. With 3 bases removed from V and 7 bases from J, the gap between germline ends came to 14 bases. Germline CDR1 reads SGHRS; CDR2 reads YFSETQ. This CDR3 is built from 14 residues. CDR3 sequence reads: CASSSVQGTNEQFF. The CDR3 DNA follows: TGCGCCAGCAGCTCGGTACAGGGTACGAATGAGCAGTTCTTC.